The entry that follows covers one T cell receptor (beta chain) sequence. What it binds is unknown. The same CDR3 is also encoded by other DNA sequences in this sample. The sample belongs to a study of OX40 agonist ivuxolimab in advanced cancers. Study-level background: A partial response was reached by three patients: one with hepatocellular carcinoma and two with cutaneous melanoma. Study results and caveats: In general, CD8+ T cells held more expanded clones than CD4+ did, on average. There was clonal expansion of CD4+ and CD8+ blood T cells by week 6 at 0.1 to 3.0 mg/kg.

The assay was immunoSEQ multiplex PCR, and TCRdb's table has in-frame clones only and misses some. The sample lists around 45,000 clones, approximately 89% occurring once. Trimming stripped 4 bases from V and 3 bases from J, with 2 bases between. Germline V gives CDR1 SQVTM, CDR2 ANQGSEA. The CDR3 spans 10 residues. The chain carries TRBV29-1 and TRBJ2-3; D remains unclear. The source of this sequence is an adult with an advanced solid tumor such as melanoma, head and neck, liver or kidney cancer. The specimen was CD4+ or CD8+ T cells sorted from blood, collected in a trial of the OX40 agonist ivuxolimab. The CDR3: CSVVTDTQYF. DNA of the CDR3: TGCAGCGTTGTTACAGATACGCAGTATTTT.